Sequencing of this T cell receptor beta chain was carried out in a study of cytomegalovirus exposure and HLA in healthy donors. Findings and limits, study-wide: The records held CMV serostatus as the only immune exposure information. Across all donors, roughly uniform sequencing depth was an assumption of the presence/absence analyses.

The PCR made use of 60 Vbeta and 13 Jbeta primers. Per the study methods: A later analysis counted about 80 million unique TCR beta chains, about 10 million shared. Profiled with immunoSEQ multiplex PCR; TCRdb holds only in-frame clones, not every one. V and J calls and clone size are copied from that table; D and trimming were computed from the DNA. The data contain roughly 97,000 clones, around 82% of them singletons. The CDR3 is made up of 14 amino acids. The germline CDR1 and CDR2 sequences are SGHDT and YYEEEE. With V trimmed by 4 bases and J by 2 bases, 5 bases remained unmatched. Regarding this clone: Antigen: not known.

The receptor was isolated from a woman aged 40 to 50 in good health and CMV-seronegative. This sequence joins TRBV5-6 and TRBJ2-7; 8 bases align to TRBD2. Sequenced material: PBMCs. CDR3 protein: CASSGRGLAYEQYF. The CDR3 region has the DNA TGTGCCAGCAGCGGACGGGGACTAGCCTACGAGCAGTACTTC.